This TCR beta chain originates from a study of cytomegalovirus exposure and HLA in healthy donors. General study points: In a later analysis, first-cohort TCR clusters were found to tend to co-occur in the 120 or so validation repertoires. There were over 150 TCR beta chains listed as cytomegalovirus-associated.

Some clones are missing from TCRdb's copy, which holds only in-frame ones; the method was immunoSEQ multiplex PCR. There are about 100,000 clones in the sample; 90% to 96% occur only once, and roughly 0.66% lies in the top ten. The CDR3 spans 14 residues. Germline V gene data show CDR1 as SGHDT and CDR2 as YYEEEE. The V and J ends lost 5 bases and 8 bases, in that order; junction bases with no gene match: 12. From the roughly 110-subject validation cohort, which was separate from the roughly 610-subject first cohort, the donors were drawn. In regard to this clone: Its specificity is not known.

The TCR sequence derives from a woman in her late teens or twenties in good health and CMV-seronegative. The specimen was PBMCs. The chain recombines TRBV5-6 with TRBJ1-2; 7 nucleotides match TRBD1. The CDR3 region has the DNA TGTGCCAGCAGGTCAGGACAGGAATTGAGGGGCTACACCTTC. Protein sequence: CASRSGQELRGYTF.